The next 21 T cell receptor beta chains were all read from a single sample in a study of cytomegalovirus exposure and HLA in healthy donors. The PCR was carried out with 60 Vbeta primers and 13 Jbeta primers. Sequenced by immunoSEQ multiplex PCR; TCRdb stores in-frame clones only, minus some. Here the sample spans some 160,000 clones, roughly 70% being singletons. The sequenced material came from PBMCs. These receptors all come from a man aged 55-75 years in good health and CMV-seronegative.

This clone was detected a few times. The chain couples TRBV5-4 to TRBJ2-7; unclear D gene. The germline V and J ends were trimmed by 5 bases and 3 bases, with 9 bases remaining between them. This CDR3 has 12 amino acids. CDR1 is SGHNT and CDR2 is YYREEE in the germline V gene (reference sequence). The CDR3 sequence is CASSLYSYEQYF. The DNA of the CDR3 is TGTGCCAGCAGTTTATACAGCTACGAGCAGTACTTC.

The gene calls are TRBV10-3 and TRBJ1-1; 7 nucleotides agree with TRBD1. The germline CDR1 and CDR2 sequences are ENHRY and SYGVKD. The CDR3 has 16 residues. V shed 7 bases and J 4 bases; nucleotides not matched to a gene: 15. CDR3 residues: CAIKRDTGDFSTEAFF. CDR3 in DNA: TGTGCCATCAAGAGGGACACAGGGGATTTCAGCACTGAAGCTTTCTTT.

The gene calls are TRBV30 and TRBJ1-5, with D possibly TRBD1 on 5 matching bases. From germline, CDR1 is GTSNPN and CDR2 SVGIG (reference sequence). The CDR3 is 13 residues long. V was cut by 1 base and J by 7 bases, with 11 bases left in between. CDR3 bases: TGTGCCTGGAGTGAAGGGGTGAGGCAGCCCCAGCATTTT. Its protein product is CAWSEGVRQPQHF.

This chain uses TRBV6-1 with TRBJ1-4, with 8 bases identical to TRBD1. V gave up 7 bases and J gave up 6 bases; unmatched junction bases: 10. The CDR3 sequence is 15 residues long. CDR1 is MNHNS and CDR2 is SASEGT in the germline V gene. This CDR3 reads CASTPGTGGDEKLFF. The DNA of the CDR3 is TGTGCCAGCACTCCAGGGACAGGAGGGGATGAAAAACTGTTTTTT.

This chain connects TRBV9 to TRBJ2-7, with D maybe TRBD2 (6 bases). Germline V CDR1 and CDR2: SGDLS, YYNGEE. The CDR3 length is 15 residues. V lost 0 bases and J 3 bases, leaving 13 bases between the germline ends. This CDR3 reads CASSVETGSGYEQYF. The CDR3, as DNA: TGTGCCAGCAGCGTAGAGACCGGGAGCGGCTACGAGCAGTACTTC.

This clone is a singleton in its sample. The J gene is TRBJ2-7, the V gene TRBV6-5, with TRBD1 as a possible D gene (5 bases). V lost 2 bases, J lost 2 bases, and 13 bases lay in between. Germline-derived CDR1 and CDR2 are MNHEY and SVGAGI. CDR3 length equals 15 residues. The CDR3 DNA follows: TGTGCCAGCAGTTACGATCCCAGGGAAACCTACGAGCAGTACTTC. This gives the protein CASSYDPRETYEQYF.

A single count supports this clone. The chain carries TRBV29-1 and TRBJ1-3; D uncertain. The CDR3 covers 16 residues. Trimming shortened V by 0 bases and J by 1 base, and 13 bases separated the two germline ends. Germline loops: CDR1 SQVTM, CDR2 ANQGSEA. In nucleotides, the CDR3 is TGCAGCGTTGAAGACCTAACCAGGAAATCTGGAAACACCATATATTTT. This codes for CSVEDLTRKSGNTIYF. Using reference TRBV29-1 and TRBJ1-3 for the parts outside the CDR3, the full variable domain is SAVISQKPSRDICQRGTSLTIQCQVDSQVTMMFWYRQQPGQSLTLIATANQGSEATYESGFVIDKFPISRPNLTFSTLTVSNMSPEDSSIYLCSVEDLTRKSGNTIYFGEGSWLTVV.

The rearrangement joins TRBV4-1 to TRBJ2-2; 14 bases are a match to TRBD2. The CDR3 extends over 17 amino acids. The V gene's germline CDR1 is MGHRA and CDR2 YSYEKL. Unmatched junction bases numbered 6, after V lost 4 bases and J lost 5 bases. As DNA, the CDR3 is TGCGCCAGCAGCCCTTTAGGACTAGCGGGAGGTACCGGGGAGCTGTTTTTT. This codes for CASSPLGLAGGTGELFF.

The rearrangement joins TRBV9 to TRBJ2-7; D perhaps matches TRBD1 (6 bases). Germline CDR1 and CDR2: SGDLS and YYNGEE. The CDR3 consists of 15 residues. V lost 0 bases, J lost 3 bases, and 13 bases lay in between. CDR3 DNA sequence: TGTGCCAGCAGCGTAGCCGTACAGGGAATCTACGAGCAGTACTTC. It yields the protein CASSVAVQGIYEQYF.

The V call is TRBV7-2, the J call TRBJ1-6; D perhaps matches TRBD1 (5 bases). CDR3 size: 13 residues. The ends were cut back, 5 bases at V and 7 bases at J, with 9 bases in the middle. Per the germline V gene, CDR1 is SGHTA and CDR2 is FQGNSA. CDR3: CASSPDRNSPLHF. CDR3 sequence (DNA): TGTGCCAGCAGCCCCGACAGAAATTCACCCCTCCACTTT.

This clone has just a few counts. One junction end disagrees with the germline gene, perhaps due to a read error. This chain connects TRBV7-9 to TRBJ1-2, with 7 bases lining up with TRBD1. The CDR3 extends over 16 amino acids. CDR1 is SEHNR and CDR2 is FQNEAQ in the germline V gene (reference sequence). CDR3 DNA sequence: TGTTCCAGCAGCTTTATCGACAGGGATCTTATTGATGGCTACACCTTC. As protein: CSSSFIDRDLIDGYTF.

This sequence joins TRBV6-5 and TRBJ2-3; 7 bases agree with TRBD1. With V trimmed by 2 bases and J by 3 bases, 5 bases remained unmatched. The CDR3 covers 15 residues. Germline CDR1 is MNHEY and CDR2 is SVGAGI. The chain's CDR3 is CASSYRGRRTDTQYF. The CDR3 nucleotides read TGTGCCAGCAGTTACAGGGGGCGCCGGACAGATACGCAGTATTTT.

The sample holds one count of this clone. This chain uses TRBV11-3 with TRBJ2-1, with TRBD2 matching 7 bases. CDR1 and CDR2 (germline): SGHNT, YENEEA. With 0 bases clipped from V and 7 bases from J, the junction kept 15 bases outside the gene matches. This CDR3 has 18 amino acids. In DNA, the CDR3 is TGTGCCAGCAGCTTAGAGGGCGGGATGCGGGAGCAGGTTAATGAGCAGTTCTTC. As protein: CASSLEGGMREQVNEQFF.

V usage is TRBV5-1 and J usage is TRBJ2-7; 9 positions agree with TRBD2. The CDR3 totals 20 residues. V shed 2 bases, J shed 4 bases, and the junction held 22 bases outside the gene matches. Germline values: CDR1 SGHRS, CDR2 YFSETQ. In DNA, the CDR3 is TGCGCCAGCAGCTTACACAGCGGTAGCGGGAGAGCCCAACTGGGGTACGAGCAGTACTTC. This encodes CASSLHSGSGRAQLGYEQYF.

CDR3 in amino acids: CASSVSSGRAVTDEQFF. The CDR3 region has the DNA TGTGCCAGCAGCGTATCAAGCGGGAGGGCCGTCACGGATGAGCAGTTCTTC. The chain has TRBV9 and TRBJ2-1, with 10 bases fitting TRBD2. From germline, CDR1 is SGDLS and CDR2 YYNGEE. The CDR3 extends over 17 amino acids. Trimming removed 1 base from V and 8 bases from J; junction bases left unmatched: 12.

The CDR3 loop reads CASSLPGGGETQYF. CDR3 nucleotides: TGCGCCAGCAGCTTGCCCGGCGGAGGAGAGACCCAGTACTTC. The genes are TRBV5-1 and TRBJ2-5; D possibly corresponds to TRBD2 (5 bases). The V end was cut by 1 base, the J end by 4 bases, with 11 bases between. CDR1 is SGHRS, CDR2 YFSETQ, per germline. The CDR3 contains 14 residues.

This chain uses TRBV27 with TRBJ2-7; TRBD2 matches at 8 bases. The V gene's germline CDR1 is MNHEY and CDR2 SMNVEV (reference sequence). The CDR3 length is 15 residues. The V segment lost 4 bases and the J segment 2 bases; nucleotides outside the gene matches: 7. The CDR3 loop reads CASSYSAGGPYEQYF. The CDR3 DNA reads TGTGCCAGCAGTTACTCGGCGGGAGGCCCCTACGAGCAGTACTTC.

The chain is built from TRBV5-1 and TRBJ2-7; unclear D gene. The CDR3 extends over 14 amino acids. Per the germline V gene, CDR1 is SGHRS and CDR2 is YFSETQ. V was shortened by 0 bases and J by 5 bases, with 12 bases between the two germline ends. The CDR3 nucleotides read TGCGCCAGCAGCTTGGGATCCCAAACTGACGAGCAGTACTTC. It codes for CASSLGSQTDEQYF.

The chain recombines TRBV4-3 with TRBJ2-1, with TRBD2 matching over 14 bases. Trimming took 6 bases from V and 7 from J; bases not matched to a gene: 11. CDR1 is LGHNA, CDR2 YSLEER, per germline. This CDR3 has 17 amino acids. The CDR3 nucleotides read TGCGCCAGCAGTAACTCCGGGACTAGCGGGAGTCGGAATGAGCAGTTCTTC. Protein product: CASSNSGTSGSRNEQFF.

The V call is TRBV28, the J call TRBJ2-2; TRBD2 matches 7 bases. Germline-derived CDR1 and CDR2 are MDHEN and SYDVKM. This CDR3 has 14 amino acids. Trimming at V came to 8 bases and at J to 5 bases, leaving 8 bases not matched to a gene. The CDR3 region is CASEFWGGTGELFF. DNA for the CDR3: TGTGCCAGCGAGTTCTGGGGGGGAACCGGGGAGCTGTTTTTT.

The genes are TRBV9 and TRBJ2-5; D is unclear. The V gene's germline CDR1 is SGDLS and CDR2 YYNGEE. Trimming pared 0 bases from V and 3 bases from J, leaving 6 bases between. CDR3 length: 13 amino acids. The CDR3 nucleotides are TGTGCCAGCAGCGTAGGTCAGGAAGAGACCCAGTACTTC. Translation: CASSVGQEETQYF.